This TCR beta chain comes out of a study of cytomegalovirus exposure and HLA in healthy donors. Regarding the study as a whole: Later on, analysis showed that most CMV-associated TCR beta chains appeared to be HLA-restricted. Per published reports, the classifier diagnosed cytomegalovirus status with high specificity and sensitivity. The productive fraction for most TCR beta V segments was about 87% or about 30% in an earlier analysis. Some V segments, TRBV6-2 and TRBV6-3 among them, were indistinguishable and were therefore excluded.

In the case of this clone: Antigen specificity is unknown.

PCR amplification relied on 60 Vbeta primers (plus 13 Jbeta primers). Method: immunoSEQ multiplex PCR; TCRdb's copy keeps in-frame clones and lacks some. The sample records 90,000 to 120,000 clones, about 85% being singletons. Germline V gene sequence: CDR1 SGHTA, CDR2 FQGTGA. Trimming cost V 4 bases and J 5 bases, with 11 bases left between them. The CDR3 sequence is 14 residues long. This chain connects TRBV7-3 to TRBJ2-2, with D possibly matching TRBD1 (6 bases). The TCR comes from a man in his thirties or forties in good health and CMV-seronegative. Input material: PBMCs. The chain's CDR3 is CASSSRGGTGELFF. DNA for the CDR3: TGTGCCAGCAGCTCGAGAGGGGGAACCGGGGAGCTGTTTTTT. The complete variable domain, with remaining parts taken from reference TRBV7-3 and TRBJ2-2, reads GAGVSQTPSNKVTEKGKYVELRCDPISGHTALYWYRQSLGQGPEFLIYFQGTGAADDSGLPNDRFFAVRPEGSVSTLKIQRTERGDSAVYLCASSSRGGTGELFFGEGSRLTVL.